This T cell receptor beta chain was captured in a study of blood T cell repertoires in COVID-19. For the study at large: Both acute and convalescent COVID-19 samples were obtained from the United States, Italy and Spain. Sample material is recorded as cDNA or gDNA derived from T cells, B-cell-depleted T cells, or PBMCs.

As originally analysed: Amplification of reference gene primers provided the estimated nucleated cell counts. TCRdb's table, derived via immunoSEQ multiplex PCR, lists solely in-frame clones and lacks some. V, J and clone size reflect that table, while D and trimming were determined from the DNA. The data show roughly 25,000 clones, around 75% seen once. The V segment lost 6 bases and the J segment 2 bases; nucleotides outside the gene matches: 10. CDR1 is SNHLY, CDR2 FYNNEI, per germline. This CDR3 has 16 amino acids. This TCR was sampled from a woman over 75 with acute or convalescent COVID-19. V gene TRBV2 combines with J gene TRBJ1-5; 7 positions agree with TRBD1. Sample: peripheral blood. The CDR3 DNA reads as TGTGCCAGCAGATATCAACAGGGGAGTGGCAATCAGCCCCAGCATTTT. Its protein product is CASRYQQGSGNQPQHF.